In this sample, the clone carrying this T cell receptor (beta chain) turned up a few times. Its cognate antigen is unknown. This record comes from a study of blood T cells in healthy people across ages. Study in general: Per two T cells, template switching captured roughly one barcoded beta molecule.

Broader study findings: A greater number of naive CD4+ cells and higher diversity distinguished long-lived donors from aged donors. Across the age range, TCR beta diversity per million T cells fell in a roughly linear way.

The total RNA that was extracted per sample amounted to at least 5 micrograms. Next came a second PCR, run for about 7 to 12 cycles, which used a sample-barcoded 5' primer along with a J-beta primer mix. TCRdb called the 5' RACE reads again in MiXCR, with one record for every CDR3 protein. Among about 290,000 distinct CDR3 sequences listed, 25% to 30% were seen once. The trim removed 6 bases at V and 6 bases at J, leaving 8 bases unmatched. This CDR3 comprises 15 residues. Germline V CDR1 and CDR2: MNHNY, SVGAGI (reference sequence). V gene TRBV6-6 combines with J gene TRBJ1-5, with TRBD1 matching over 10 bases. The origin of this receptor is a woman between 65 and 79 years old in good health. Sequenced input: blood. The CDR3 region has the DNA TGTGCCAGCAGAAGGGACAGGGGAGCTAGTCAGCCCCAGCATTTT. Protein: CASRRDRGASQPQHF.